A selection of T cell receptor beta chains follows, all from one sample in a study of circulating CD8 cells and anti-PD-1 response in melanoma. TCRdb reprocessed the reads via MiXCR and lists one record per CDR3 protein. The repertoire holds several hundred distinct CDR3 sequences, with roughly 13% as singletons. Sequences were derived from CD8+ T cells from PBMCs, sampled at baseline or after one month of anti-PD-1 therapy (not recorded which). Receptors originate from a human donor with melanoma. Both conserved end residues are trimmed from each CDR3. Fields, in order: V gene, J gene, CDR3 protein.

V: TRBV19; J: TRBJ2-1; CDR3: ASSIWLGQLAREQF
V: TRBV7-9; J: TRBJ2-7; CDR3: ASSPREDRTYEQY
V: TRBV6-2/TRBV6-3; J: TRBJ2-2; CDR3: ASSYWGQGATGELF
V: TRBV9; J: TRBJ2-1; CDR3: ASSASGGFNNEQF
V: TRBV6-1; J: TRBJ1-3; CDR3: ASSEHPLSRALLDGNTIY
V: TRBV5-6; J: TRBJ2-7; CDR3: ASSLSHVVAYEQY
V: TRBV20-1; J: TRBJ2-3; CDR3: SASGAGGADTQY
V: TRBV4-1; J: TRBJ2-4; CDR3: ASSQDLRQGPNIQY
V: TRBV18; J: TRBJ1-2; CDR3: ASQDRLGYGYT
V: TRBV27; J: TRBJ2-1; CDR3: ASSLAGTSYNEQF
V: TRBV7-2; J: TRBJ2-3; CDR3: ASSLGAGGWDTQY
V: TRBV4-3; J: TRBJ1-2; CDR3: ASSPGTVVNYGYT
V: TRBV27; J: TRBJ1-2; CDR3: ASRIGGNGYT
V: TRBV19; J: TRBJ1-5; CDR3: ASRQSNQPQH
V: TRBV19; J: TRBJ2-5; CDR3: ASSMRLEETQY
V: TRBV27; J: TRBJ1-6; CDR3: ASRLTGGYNSPLH
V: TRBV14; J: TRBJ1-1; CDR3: ASSSHKGGEEMNTEAF
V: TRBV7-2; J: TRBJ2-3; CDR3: ASTPTGQASTDTQY